Sequencing of this T cell receptor beta chain was carried out in a study of beta chain features in type 1 diabetes. Sorting with CD45RO/CCR7/CD25/CD127/CD95/CD27 yielded naive, central memory, regulatory and stem-like memory CD4+ cells. This CDR3 is built from 15 residues. Germline CDR1 reads MNHEY; CDR2 reads SMNVEV (reference sequence). Trimming shortened V by 6 bases and J by 6 bases, and 21 bases separated the two germline ends. The study reverse transcribed the entire isolated RNA, so it sequenced expressed TCRB transcripts. The repertoire was sequenced with immunoSEQ multiplex PCR; TCRdb's copy has only in-frame clones and lacks some. The table records more than 300,000 clones, around 16% of them present only once. There are a few counts of this clone.

The chain recombines TRBV27 with TRBJ2-7; D is uncertain. The TCR sequence derives from a woman between 18 and 29 years old in good health. The sample comprised naive CD4+ T cells from blood. This chain's CDR3 is CASSLSSWAPLEQYF. DNA for the CDR3: TGTGCCAGCAGCCTCTCCAGCTGGGCTCCCCTCGAGCAGTACTTC.